These T cell receptor beta chains were read from a single sample in a study of spatial heterogeneity in lung cancer. Each CDR3 protein gets one entry after TCRdb re-called the 5' RACE reads with MiXCR. The sample includes under 100,000 distinct CDR3 sequences, over 8.5% of them seen just once. The material sequenced was PBMCs, taken at surgery. The receptors originated from a male donor with early-stage non-small cell lung cancer. Both conserved end residues are part of each CDR3. D genes are given only for firm matches. Some rows mark clone size as missing; the rest say once, few, many or name a class of expanded clone.

size: few
J: TRBJ1-5
V: TRBV2
D: -
DNA: TGTGCCAGCACCCAGGGGCAGGATCAGCCCCAGCATTTT
CDR3: CASTQGQDQPQHF

size: few
J: TRBJ1-1
V: TRBV4-1
D: TRBD1
DNA: TGCGCCAGCAGCCAGATCGAACAGGGGTGGCCTGAAGCTTTCTTT
CDR3: CASSQIEQGWPEAFF

size: few
J: TRBJ2-2
V: TRBV7-2
D: -
DNA: TGTGCCAGCAGCTTAGCCCTCACCGGGGAGCTGTTTTTT
CDR3: CASSLALTGELFF

size: many
J: TRBJ1-6
V: TRBV3-1
D: -
DNA: TGTGCCAGCAGCCAATCAGGGGCCTCTGTCACCCTCCACTTT
CDR3: CASSQSGASVTLHF

size: -
J: TRBJ2-7
V: TRBV6-6
D: TRBD1
DNA: TGTGCCAGCAGCCGTCAGGGGGACTACGAGCAGTACTTC
CDR3: CASSRQGDYEQYF

size: few
J: TRBJ2-7
V: TRBV4-3
D: -
DNA: TGCGCCAGCAGCCAAGGGGGACCCGGGGCTCTTCGGTACTTC
CDR3: CASSQGGPGALRYF

size: many
J: TRBJ2-7
V: TRBV5-4
D: -
DNA: TGTGCCAGCAGCTTGGGCAGGGCCTACGAGCAGTACTTC
CDR3: CASSLGRAYEQYF

size: few
J: TRBJ1-3
V: TRBV5-1
D: -
DNA: TGCGCCAGCAGCTTGGTGACTAGAGGAGACACCATATATTTT
CDR3: CASSLVTRGDTIYF

size: -
J: TRBJ2-7
V: TRBV5-1
D: -
DNA: TGCGCCAGCAGCTTATCCCCGGGACACCCCTACGAGCAGTACTTC
CDR3: CASSLSPGHPYEQYF

size: -
J: TRBJ2-2
V: TRBV20-1
D: -
DNA: TGCAGTCCCCGGACGGGAGACGGAACCGGGGAGCTGTTTTTT
CDR3: CSPRTGDGTGELFF

size: few
J: TRBJ2-7
V: TRBV28
D: -
DNA: TGTGCCAGCAGTTTAAGGCCCAGGGGACCCTACGAGCAGTACTTC
CDR3: CASSLRPRGPYEQYF

size: -
J: TRBJ1-5
V: TRBV20-1
D: -
DNA: TGCAGTGCTACTTATTGGGGCTATGGCAATCAGCCCCAGCATTTT
CDR3: CSATYWGYGNQPQHF

size: -
J: TRBJ2-2
V: TRBV9
D: -
DNA: TGTGCCAGCAGCGATATTTCCAAGAACACCGGGGAGCTGTTTTTT
CDR3: CASSDISKNTGELFF

size: few
J: TRBJ2-5
V: TRBV5-4
D: TRBD2
DNA: TGTGCCAGCAGCTTTGGGACTAGCGGGAGAGAGACCCAGTACTTC
CDR3: CASSFGTSGRETQYF

size: few
J: TRBJ2-5
V: TRBV7-9
D: -
DNA: TGTGCCAGCAGCGCGAAAAATCGGGGAGTCCTGTACTTC
CDR3: CASSAKNRGVLYF

size: few
J: TRBJ2-3
V: TRBV10-3
D: -
DNA: TGTGCCATCAGTGAGTCGTGGGGGACGTTCACAGATACGCAGTATTTT
CDR3: CAISESWGTFTDTQYF

size: -
J: TRBJ2-1
V: TRBV2
D: TRBD2
DNA: TGTGCCAGCAGTGTACGTGGAGGACTAGCGGCTGATGAGCAGTTCTTC
CDR3: CASSVRGGLAADEQFF

size: -
J: TRBJ2-5
V: TRBV10-3
D: TRBD2
DNA: TGTGAAGTCCGGACTAGCGGTCCAATAGAGACCCAGTACTTC
CDR3: CEVRTSGPIETQYF

size: many
J: TRBJ2-5
V: TRBV5-8
D: -
DNA: TGTGCCAGCAGCCCCCTACAGGGTCAAGAGACCCAGTACTTC
CDR3: CASSPLQGQETQYF

size: many
J: TRBJ2-2
V: TRBV3-1
D: -
DNA: TGTGCCAGCAAGGGAAGCCGTCGAGGGGACGGGGAGCTGTTTTTT
CDR3: CASKGSRRGDGELFF

size: few
J: TRBJ1-2
V: TRBV10-3
D: TRBD1
DNA: TGTGCCATCAGAGGGACAGGAGCTGGCTACACCTTC
CDR3: CAIRGTGAGYTF

size: -
J: TRBJ1-1
V: TRBV9
D: -
DNA: TGTGCCAGCAGCATCGGACCGTTAATGAACACTGAAGCTTTCTTT
CDR3: CASSIGPLMNTEAFF

size: many
J: TRBJ2-1
V: TRBV10-3
D: TRBD2
DNA: TGTGCCATCAGTGAGTCAGCGGGGGGGCCTTCTAATGAGCAGTTCTTC
CDR3: CAISESAGGPSNEQFF

size: few
J: TRBJ2-1
V: TRBV3-1
D: TRBD2
DNA: TGTGCCAGCAGCGTTAAAACTAGCGGGATTCGAAATGAGCAGTTCTTC
CDR3: CASSVKTSGIRNEQFF

size: few
J: TRBJ2-1
V: TRBV25-1
D: -
DNA: TGTGCCAGCAGTGCCGCCCAGGGGCCCCCCTACAATGAGCAGTTCTTC
CDR3: CASSAAQGPPYNEQFF

size: many
J: TRBJ2-5
V: TRBV25-1
D: -
DNA: TGTGCCAGCAGTGCCGGAGGGGGTGAGACCCAGTACTTC
CDR3: CASSAGGGETQYF

size: few
J: TRBJ1-4
V: TRBV25-1
D: -
DNA: TGTGCCAGCAGTGAGTCAGAACTTAATGAAAAACTGTTTTTT
CDR3: CASSESELNEKLFF

size: -
J: TRBJ2-3
V: TRBV7-9
D: -
DNA: TGTGCCAGCAGCCCTACAGCGTTGGACACAGATACGCAGTATTTT
CDR3: CASSPTALDTDTQYF

size: many
J: TRBJ1-6
V: TRBV28
D: -
DNA: TGTGCCAGCAGTCCCCGACAGATTCTTAATTCACCCCTCCACTTT
CDR3: CASSPRQILNSPLHF

size: -
J: TRBJ2-7
V: TRBV18
D: TRBD2
DNA: TGTGCCAGCTCCCGTAGCGGGGGATACGAGCAGTACTTC
CDR3: CASSRSGGYEQYF

size: -
J: TRBJ2-3
V: TRBV15
D: TRBD2
DNA: TGTGCCACCAGCAGAGACGGGGGGGCAGCAGATACGCAGTATTTT
CDR3: CATSRDGGAADTQYF

size: -
J: TRBJ1-1
V: TRBV2
D: -
DNA: TGTGCCAGCAGTGGACCGGGGGGGGTCACTGAAGCTTTCTTT
CDR3: CASSGPGGVTEAFF

size: many
J: TRBJ2-1
V: TRBV5-1
D: -
DNA: TGCGCCAGCAGCCCCCAGGGGTCCTACAATGAGCAGTTCTTC
CDR3: CASSPQGSYNEQFF

size: few
J: TRBJ1-6
V: TRBV7-9
D: -
DNA: TGTGCCAGCAGCATCCCACAGACCGGAGCCCCTAATTCACCCCTCCACTTT
CDR3: CASSIPQTGAPNSPLHF

size: few
J: TRBJ2-2
V: TRBV14
D: TRBD1
DNA: TGTGCCAGCCGAACACGCGGACAGGGACACACCGGGGAGCTGTTTTTT
CDR3: CASRTRGQGHTGELFF

size: -
J: TRBJ2-1
V: TRBV6-5
D: -
DNA: TGTGCCAGCAGTTACAGATTTGGCTACAATGAGCAGTTCTTC
CDR3: CASSYRFGYNEQFF

size: many
J: TRBJ1-2
V: TRBV7-2
D: -
DNA: TGTGCCAGCAGCTTGCCGGGACCCCTTGGCTACACCTTC
CDR3: CASSLPGPLGYTF

size: -
J: TRBJ2-3
V: TRBV20-1
D: -
DNA: TGCAGTGCTAGCAGCCTAGCGACTAGCACAGATACGCAGTATTTT
CDR3: CSASSLATSTDTQYF

size: -
J: TRBJ2-3
V: TRBV20-1
D: -
DNA: TGCAGTGCTAGAGATCGCAAGGGGACGCAGTATTTT
CDR3: CSARDRKGTQYF

size: few
J: TRBJ2-1
V: TRBV10-3
D: -
DNA: TGTGCCACCAACAGGGACCAATACAATGAGCAGTTCTTC
CDR3: CATNRDQYNEQFF

size: -
J: TRBJ1-2
V: TRBV21-1
D: -
DNA: TGTGCCAGCAGCAAGTCGCGGGATGGCTACACCTTC
CDR3: CASSKSRDGYTF

size: -
J: TRBJ2-7
V: TRBV28
D: -
DNA: TGTGCCAGCACGGCAGGGAGTTCCTACGAGCAGTACTTC
CDR3: CASTAGSSYEQYF

size: few
J: TRBJ2-7
V: TRBV5-6
D: -
DNA: TGTGCCAGCATCAAGAGGGGACTCTTCTACGAGCAGTACTTC
CDR3: CASIKRGLFYEQYF

size: many
J: TRBJ2-5
V: TRBV30
D: TRBD2
DNA: TGTGCCTGGAGTGTGATGTCTAGCGGGAGAGGGACCCAGTACTTC
CDR3: CAWSVMSSGRGTQYF

size: -
J: TRBJ1-1
V: TRBV6-5
D: -
DNA: TGTGCCAGCAGTTACTCGGGCGCCTCAGCGGACACTGAAGCTTTCTTT
CDR3: CASSYSGASADTEAFF

size: few
J: TRBJ1-5
V: TRBV27
D: TRBD1
DNA: TGTGCCAGCAGTTTATCCCCGACAGGGGTCAATCAGCCCCAGCATTTT
CDR3: CASSLSPTGVNQPQHF

size: many
J: TRBJ1-3
V: TRBV5-8
D: TRBD1
DNA: TGTGCCAGCAGCCGGGGACAGGGGCCTCTCTCTGGAAACACCATATATTTT
CDR3: CASSRGQGPLSGNTIYF

size: few
J: TRBJ1-1
V: TRBV7-3
D: -
DNA: TGTGCCAGCAGCCAGGCGGGAGACACTGAAGCTTTCTTT
CDR3: CASSQAGDTEAFF

size: few
J: TRBJ2-2
V: TRBV29-1
D: -
DNA: TGCAGCATTGGACAGGGAGGGACCGGGGAGCTGTTTTTT
CDR3: CSIGQGGTGELFF

size: many
J: TRBJ1-2
V: TRBV5-1
D: TRBD1
DNA: TGCGCCAGCAGCCCGACAGGGCCGCTCTATGGCTACACCTTC
CDR3: CASSPTGPLYGYTF

size: -
J: TRBJ2-3
V: TRBV11-2
D: TRBD2
DNA: TGTGCCAGCAGCTTACGCGGGGGGCCAGGTGATACGCAGTATTTT
CDR3: CASSLRGGPGDTQYF

size: few
J: TRBJ2-1
V: TRBV4-1
D: TRBD1
DNA: TGCGCCAGCAGCCCAATAAGGACAGGGGGCAATGAGCAGTTCTTC
CDR3: CASSPIRTGGNEQFF

size: -
J: TRBJ1-6
V: TRBV5-1
D: TRBD1
DNA: TGCGCCAGCAGCCCGGCAGGACAGGGAAATTCACCCCTCCACTTT
CDR3: CASSPAGQGNSPLHF

size: many
J: TRBJ2-7
V: TRBV29-1
D: TRBD2
DNA: TGCAGCGTTGACAGGACTAGCGGGCCTCACTACGAGCAGTACTTC
CDR3: CSVDRTSGPHYEQYF

size: -
J: TRBJ2-1
V: TRBV7-2
D: TRBD2
DNA: TGTGCCAGCAGCTTAGACGGTAGCGGGAGACTTCTTCACAATGAGCAGTTCTTC
CDR3: CASSLDGSGRLLHNEQFF

size: few
J: TRBJ2-7
V: TRBV19
D: -
DNA: TGTGCCAGTAGTATCGGAACCCTGAGCTGGAAAGAGCAGTACTTC
CDR3: CASSIGTLSWKEQYF

size: many
J: TRBJ2-2
V: TRBV30
D: -
DNA: TGTGCCTGGAGTCTCTCACGGGGCAGGGGCACCGGGGAGCTGTTTTTT
CDR3: CAWSLSRGRGTGELFF

size: many
J: TRBJ2-1
V: TRBV28
D: -
DNA: TGTGCCAGCAGTTTAGTATCCAGGGCGGGTGAGCAGTTCTTC
CDR3: CASSLVSRAGEQFF

size: many
J: TRBJ1-6
V: TRBV18
D: TRBD1
DNA: TGTGCCAGCTCACCACCCGAGACAGGGCGGAATTCACCCCTCCACTTT
CDR3: CASSPPETGRNSPLHF

size: -
J: TRBJ2-1
V: TRBV5-6
D: -
DNA: TGTGCCAGCAGCTTCGCCCTAAGGCTAGGTACCTACAATGAGCAGTTCTTC
CDR3: CASSFALRLGTYNEQFF